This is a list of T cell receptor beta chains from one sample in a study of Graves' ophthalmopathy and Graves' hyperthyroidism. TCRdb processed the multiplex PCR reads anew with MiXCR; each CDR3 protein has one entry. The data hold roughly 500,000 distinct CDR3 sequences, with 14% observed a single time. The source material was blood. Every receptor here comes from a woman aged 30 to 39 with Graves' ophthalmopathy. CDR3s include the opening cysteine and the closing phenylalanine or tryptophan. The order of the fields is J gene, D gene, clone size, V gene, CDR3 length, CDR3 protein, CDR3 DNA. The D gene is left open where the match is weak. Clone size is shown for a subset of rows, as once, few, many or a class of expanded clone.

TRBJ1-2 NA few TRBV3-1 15 CASSHRTDAYYGYTF TGTGCCAGCAGCCACCGGACAGACGCCTACTATGGCTACACCTTC
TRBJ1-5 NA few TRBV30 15 CAWSGYFGVNQPQHF TGTGCCTGGAGTGGTTATTTTGGGGTGAATCAGCCCCAGCATTTT
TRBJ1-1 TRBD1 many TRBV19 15 CASSEGQRGATEAFF TGTGCCAGTAGTGAGGGACAGCGAGGAGCGACTGAAGCTTTCTTT
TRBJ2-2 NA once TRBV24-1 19 CATSDLKGKGPANTGELCF TGTGCCACCAGTGATTTGAAGGGGAAGGGGCCCGCGAACACCGGGGAGCTGTGTTTT
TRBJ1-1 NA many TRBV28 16 CASSFMEGISNTEAFF TGTGCCAGCAGTTTTATGGAGGGCATCTCGAACACTGAAGCTTTCTTT
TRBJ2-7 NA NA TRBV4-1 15 CASSLAAGQTYEQYF TGCGCCAGCAGCCTGGCCGCGGGGCAAACCTACGAGCAGTACTTC
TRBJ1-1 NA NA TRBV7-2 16 CASSLVLGHWNTEAFF TGTGCCAGCAGCTTAGTGCTAGGACACTGGAACACTGAAGCTTTCTTT
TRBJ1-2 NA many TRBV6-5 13 CASSYEYFGGYTF TGTGCCAGCAGTTACGAATACTTCGGTGGCTACACCTTC
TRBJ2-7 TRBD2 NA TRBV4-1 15 CASSHPPSGNYEQYF TGCGCCAGCAGCCATCCTCCTAGCGGTAACTACGAGCAGTACTTC
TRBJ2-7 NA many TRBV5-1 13 CASSPGHSYEQYF TGTGCCAGCAGCCCGGGTCATAGCTACGAGCAGTACTTC
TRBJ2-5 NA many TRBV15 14 CATSRGDGGETQYF TGTGCCACCAGCAGAGGTGACGGAGGGGAGACCCAGTACTTC
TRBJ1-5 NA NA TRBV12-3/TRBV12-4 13 CASSLLLDQPQHF TGTGCCAGCAGCCTCCTACTCGATCAGCCTCAGCATTTT
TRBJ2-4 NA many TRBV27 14 CASSGFLAKNIQYF TGTGCCAGCAGTGGGTTTCTAGCCAAAAACATTCAGTACTTC
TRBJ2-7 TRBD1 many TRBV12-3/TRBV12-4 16 CASSPSRQGANHEQYF TGTGCCAGCAGTCCAAGCAGACAGGGGGCTAATCACGAGCAGTACTTC
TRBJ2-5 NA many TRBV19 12 CASTDQRETQYF TGTGCCAGTACCGATCAGCGGGAGACCCAGTACTTC
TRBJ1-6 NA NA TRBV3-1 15 CASSLSDLYNSPLHF TGTGCCAGCAGCCTATCAGACCTCTATAATTCACCCCTCCACTTT
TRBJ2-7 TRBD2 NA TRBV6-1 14 CASSERGLDYEQYF TGTGCCAGCAGTGAACGGGGACTAGACTACGAGCAGTACTTC
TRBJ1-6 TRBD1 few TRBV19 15 CASSPGTGASSPLHF TGTGCCAGTAGTCCGGGGACAGGGGCGAGTTCACCCCTCCACTTT
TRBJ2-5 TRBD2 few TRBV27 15 CASSFKSGSGETQYF TGTGCCAGCAGTTTTAAAAGCGGGAGCGGCGAGACCCAGTACTTC
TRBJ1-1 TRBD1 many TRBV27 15 CASRGDSRPNAEAFF TGTGCCAGCAGGGGGGACAGTCGGCCCAACGCTGAAGCTTTCTTT
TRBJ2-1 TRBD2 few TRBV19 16 CASSINTGGGYNEQFF TGTGCCAGTAGTATAAACACGGGAGGAGGCTACAATGAGCAGTTCTTC
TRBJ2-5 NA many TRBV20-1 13 CSAIRHGGETQYF TGCAGTGCTATAAGACACGGGGGAGAGACCCAGTACTTC
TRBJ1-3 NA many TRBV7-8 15 CASSYGPSSGNTIYF TGTGCCAGCAGCTATGGGCCGAGCTCTGGAAACACCATATATTTT
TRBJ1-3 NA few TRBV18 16 CASSPTSQNSGNTIYF TGTGCCAGCTCACCAACCTCGCAAAACTCTGGAAACACCATATATTTT
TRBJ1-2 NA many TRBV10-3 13 CAISVTRNYGYTF TGTGCCATCAGTGTGACCCGTAACTATGGCTACACCTTC
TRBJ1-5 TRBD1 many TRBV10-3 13 CAISDRGNQPQHF TGTGCCATCAGTGACAGGGGGAATCAGCCCCAGCATTTT
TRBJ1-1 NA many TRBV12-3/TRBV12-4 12 CASSFRRSEAFF TGTGCCAGCAGTTTCAGGCGTAGTGAAGCTTTCTTT
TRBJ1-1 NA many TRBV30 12 CAWTGDYTEAFF TGTGCCTGGACAGGGGACTACACTGAAGCTTTCTTT
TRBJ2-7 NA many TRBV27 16 CASSFPAGVKAYEQYF TGTGCCAGCAGTTTCCCCGCGGGTGTTAAAGCCTACGAGCAGTACTTC
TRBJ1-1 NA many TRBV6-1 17 CASSEALWGRPNTEAFF TGTGCCAGCAGTGAAGCGCTTTGGGGACGGCCGAACACTGAAGCTTTCTTT
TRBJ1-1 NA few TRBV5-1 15 CASSFRDPNLTEAFF TGCGCCAGCAGCTTCAGGGACCCTAACCTCACTGAAGCTTTCTTT
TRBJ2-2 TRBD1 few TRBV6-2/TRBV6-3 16 CASSYSDREDPGELFF TGTGCCAGCAGTTACTCGGACAGGGAGGACCCCGGGGAGCTGTTTTTT
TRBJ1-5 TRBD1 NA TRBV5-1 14 CASSLEQGGIPQHF TGCGCCAGCAGCTTGGAGCAGGGGGGTATTCCCCAGCATTTT
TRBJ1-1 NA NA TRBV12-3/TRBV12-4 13 CASSSGGAVEAFF TGTGCCAGCAGTTCCGGGGGGGCTGTTGAAGCTTTCTTT
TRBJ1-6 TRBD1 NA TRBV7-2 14 CASRSNRGGSPLHF TGTGCCAGCAGATCTAACAGGGGTGGTTCACCCCTCCACTTT
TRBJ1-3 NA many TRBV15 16 CATSRAGAGSGNTIYF TGTGCCACCAGCAGAGCTGGGGCAGGCTCTGGAAACACCATATATTTT
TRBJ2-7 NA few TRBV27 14 CASSSFDILYEQYF TGTGCCAGCAGTTCGTTCGACATCCTGTACGAGCAGTACTTC
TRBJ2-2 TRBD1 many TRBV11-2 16 CASSSPGQGETGELFF TGTGCCAGCAGCTCACCGGGACAGGGGGAAACCGGGGAGCTGTTTTTT
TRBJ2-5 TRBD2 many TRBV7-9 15 CASSLVGLADSTQYF TGTGCCAGCAGCTTGGTTGGACTAGCGGACTCGACCCAGTACTTC
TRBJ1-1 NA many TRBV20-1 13 CSARETGNTEAFF TGCAGTGCTAGAGAAACAGGGAACACTGAAGCTTTCTTT
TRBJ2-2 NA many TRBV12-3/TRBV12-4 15 CASSSQGSNTGELFF TGTGCCAGCAGTTCCCAGGGCTCGAACACCGGGGAGCTGTTTTTT
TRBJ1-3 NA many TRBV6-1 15 CASRMRVGEGNTIYF TGTGCCAGCAGGATGCGCGTTGGAGAGGGAAACACCATATATTTT
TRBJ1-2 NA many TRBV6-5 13 CASSYRTAYGYTF TGTGCCAGCAGTTACCGGACGGCCTATGGCTACACCTTC
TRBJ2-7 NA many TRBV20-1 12 CSATDYSYEQYF TGCAGTGCCACCGACTACTCCTACGAGCAGTACTTC
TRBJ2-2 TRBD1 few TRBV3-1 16 CASSPRDRSNTGELFF TGTGCCAGCAGCCCGAGGGACAGATCGAACACCGGGGAGCTGTTTTTT